The next 24 T cell receptor beta chains were all read from a single sample in a study of blood T cell repertoires in COVID-19. Measured with immunoSEQ multiplex PCR; TCRdb has only the in-frame clones, and not every one. The data contain 150,000 to 200,000 clones, 86% of them singletons. The sequenced sample consisted of peripheral blood. The receptors here all came from a woman in her 30s with active or convalescent COVID-19.

This clone was counted once. The chain carries TRBV11-2 and TRBJ2-1, with a weak D call TRBD2 (5 bases). The CDR3 is made up of 12 amino acids. The V gene lost 5 bases and the J gene lost 10 bases, with 12 bases spanning the gap. Germline V gene lookup returns CDR1 SGHAT and CDR2 FQNNGV. The DNA for the CDR3 is TGTGCCAGCAGCCCTACTAGTGTAGAGCAGTTCTTC. This codes for CASSPTSVEQFF.

V and J are TRBV18 and TRBJ1-2, with D possibly matching TRBD1 (6 bases). The germline CDR1 and CDR2 sequences are KGHSH and LQKENI. Trimming pared 3 bases from V and 4 bases from J, leaving 12 bases between. The CDR3 runs 14 residues. CDR3 DNA sequence: TGTGCCAGCTCACCGGCGGACAGTGGCTATGGCTACACCTTC. Translating gives CASSPADSGYGYTF.

In its sample, this clone was seen a few times. The rearrangement uses TRBV6-5 and TRBJ1-1; D not certain. V was cut by 2 bases and J by 0 bases, with 4 bases left in between. The CDR3 covers 13 residues. Per the germline V gene, CDR1 is MNHEY and CDR2 is SVGAGI. In nucleotides, the CDR3 is TGTGCCAGCAGTTACAGCTTGAACACTGAAGCTTTCTTT. This translates into CASSYSLNTEAFF.

The rearrangement links TRBV7-9 to TRBJ1-6; possibly TRBD1 for D (5 bases). This CDR3 contains 14 residues. Trimming took 1 base from V and 10 from J, leaving 11 bases between them. The germline V gene encodes CDR1 SEHNR and CDR2 FQNEAQ (reference sequence). The CDR3 DNA follows: TGTGCCAGCAGCTTAGGGGGACTCAAGTCACCCCTCCACTTT. Its translation is CASSLGGLKSPLHF.

The chain has TRBV28 and TRBJ1-2; D is perhaps TRBD1 (5 bases). Germline assignment: CDR1 MDHEN and CDR2 SYDVKM. V lost 1 base and J lost 3, with 9 bases in between. This CDR3 is built from 14 residues. In DNA, the CDR3 is TGTGCCAGCAGTTTATTAACAGGCCACTATGGCTACACCTTC. Amino acids: CASSLLTGHYGYTF.

This chain links TRBV4-2 with TRBJ1-4; 10 positions agree with TRBD1. This CDR3 is 19 amino acids long. The ends lost 4 bases at V and 0 bases at J; junction bases unmatched: 11. Germline loops: CDR1 LGHNA, CDR2 YNFKEQ. The CDR3, as DNA: TGTGCCAGCAGCCTGGACCGGGACAGGGGTACCTCAACTAATGAAAAACTGTTTTTT. Its protein is CASSLDRDRGTSTNEKLFF.

This chain connects TRBV30 to TRBJ1-6, with TRBD1 matching over 8 bases. Germline V gene sequence: CDR1 GTSNPN, CDR2 SVGIG (reference sequence). This CDR3 comprises 17 residues. The trim removed 3 bases at V and 4 bases at J, leaving 11 bases unmatched. Here the CDR3 DNA reads TGTGCCTGGAGCGGTGACAGGGGAAGGTCTTATAATTCACCCCTCCACTTT. The encoded protein is CAWSGDRGRSYNSPLHF.

This sequence joins TRBV6-2 or TRBV6-3 and TRBJ1-4; D not resolved. The V gene lost 5 bases and the J gene lost 8 bases, with 9 bases spanning the gap. The germline CDR1 and CDR2 sequences are MNHEY and SVGEGT. CDR3 size: 12 residues. The CDR3 is CASSRLQEKLFF. The CDR3 bases are TGTGCCAGCAGTCGATTACAGGAAAAACTGTTTTTT.

The chain couples TRBV28 to TRBJ2-1, with TRBD2 matching over 7 bases. V trimming: 3 bases; J trimming: 1 base; junction bases outside the gene matches: 3. CDR1 and CDR2 from the germline V gene are MDHEN and SYDVKM. The CDR3 covers 15 residues. Here the CDR3 reads CASSFGRGSYNEQFF. The CDR3 bases are TGTGCCAGCAGTTTTGGGCGGGGGTCCTACAATGAGCAGTTCTTC.

The chain is built from TRBV27 and TRBJ1-1; D may be TRBD1 (5 bases). The length of the CDR3 is 14 residues. CDR1 is MNHEY, CDR2 SMNVEV, per germline (reference sequence). V lost 3 bases, J lost 4 bases, and 12 bases lay in between. The CDR3 nucleotides read TGTGCCAGCAGTTTCGGGGGATGGAGCACTGAAGCTTTCTTT. It specifies CASSFGGWSTEAFF.

The chain links TRBV30 to TRBJ1-6, with TRBD1 as a possible D gene (6 bases). Germline V CDR1 and CDR2: GTSNPN, SVGIG (reference sequence). There are 14 residues in the CDR3. The V and J ends lost 3 bases and 10 bases respectively, with 16 bases between them. In DNA, the CDR3 is TGTGCCTGGAGGGGGAGCAGGGGAAGGTCACCCCTCCACTTT. This sequence encodes CAWRGSRGRSPLHF.

The CDR3 is CASSVGHSYEQYF. CDR3 bases: TGTGCCAGTAGTGTAGGGCACTCCTACGAGCAGTACTTC. V is TRBV19 and J is TRBJ2-7, with D uncertain. Deletions cut 5 bases from V and 0 bases from J, with 8 bases between. The germline V gene has CDR1 LNHDA and CDR2 SQIVND (reference sequence). The CDR3 is 13 residues long.

The rearrangement links TRBV10-1 to TRBJ2-5, with TRBD1 as a possible D gene (5 bases). Trimming removed 3 bases from V and 1 base from J, with 6 bases in between. The CDR3 has 13 amino acids. The germline V gene has CDR1 WNHNN and CDR2 SYGVQD (reference sequence). CDR3: CASSDRVQETQYF. CDR3 bases: TGCGCCAGCAGTGACAGGGTCCAAGAGACCCAGTACTTC.

This clone has just a few counts. This chain joins TRBV19 and TRBJ1-2, with 9 nucleotides matching TRBD1. Germline CDR1 is LNHDA and CDR2 is SQIVND (reference sequence). The ends lost 11 bases at V and 3 bases at J; junction bases unmatched: 13. CDR3 length equals 15 residues. Here the CDR3 DNA reads TGTGCCTCCGACAGGGGGGATCTCTCCGACTATGGCTACACCTTC. Encoded protein: CASDRGDLSDYGYTF.

This chain uses TRBV30 with TRBJ1-5; TRBD1 matches at 9 bases. This CDR3 comprises 14 residues. The V segment lost 4 bases and the J segment 10 bases; nucleotides outside the gene matches: 11. The germline gives CDR1 GTSNPN, CDR2 SVGIG (reference sequence). The CDR3 DNA sequence: TGTGCCTGGACCCCCGGGGGACAGGGTCAACCCCAGCATTTT. Translation: CAWTPGGQGQPQHF. Full variable domain (remainder filled in from reference TRBV30 and TRBJ1-5): SQTIHQWPATLVQPVGSPLSLECTVEGTSNPNLYWYRQAAGRGLQLLFYSVGIGQISSEVPQNLSASRPQDRQFILSSKKLLLSDSGFYLCAWTPGGQGQPQHFGDGTRLSIL.

The chain recombines TRBV5-1 with TRBJ1-1; D may be TRBD1 (5 bases). The CDR3 is made up of 13 amino acids. V lost 1 base to trimming and J lost 6 bases, with 10 bases between them. The V gene's germline CDR1 is SGHRS and CDR2 YFSETQ. The CDR3 DNA reads as TGCGCCAGCAGCTTGAGGGGAACGGCTGAAGCTTTCTTT. This gives the protein CASSLRGTAEAFF.

The V and J genes are TRBV5-1 and TRBJ2-1; 12 nucleotides match TRBD2. V shed 1 base and J 7 bases; nucleotides not matched to a gene: 6. The CDR3 loop spans 16 amino acids. From germline, CDR1 is SGHRS and CDR2 YFSETQ. The CDR3 reads CASSLPLAGGGNEQFF. DNA of the CDR3: TGCGCCAGCAGCTTGCCACTAGCGGGGGGCGGGAATGAGCAGTTCTTC.

This clone was seen a single time. This chain uses TRBV29-1 with TRBJ2-7, with TRBD2 as a possible D gene (5 bases). Per the germline V gene, CDR1 is SQVTM and CDR2 is ANQGSEA. The CDR3 extends over 11 amino acids. The V end lost 4 bases, the J end lost 2 bases, and 6 bases lay between the germline ends. This CDR3 reads CSVGTAYEQYF. CDR3 DNA sequence: TGCAGCGTTGGGACTGCCTACGAGCAGTACTTC.

V is TRBV5-4 and J is TRBJ2-1, with 7 nucleotides matching TRBD1. Germline V gene lookup returns CDR1 SGHNT and CDR2 YYREEE (reference sequence). V dropped 3 bases and J dropped 4; count of bases not matched to a gene: 7. The CDR3 is 15 residues long. The CDR3 coding sequence is TGTGCCAGCAGCTCGACAGGGTCCCTATACAATGAGCAGTTCTTC. Residues: CASSSTGSLYNEQFF.

The chain is built from TRBV5-1 and TRBJ1-4; 7 bases map to TRBD1. V gave up 4 bases and J gave up 8 bases; unmatched junction bases: 8. CDR1 and CDR2 from the germline V gene are SGHRS and YFSETQ. The CDR3 sequence is 14 residues long. The CDR3 protein is CASSAGTEGEKLFF. As DNA, the CDR3 is TGCGCCAGCAGCGCCGGGACAGAAGGGGAAAAACTGTTTTTT.

The gene calls are TRBV18 and TRBJ2-5, with D possibly TRBD2 on 5 matching bases. Germline V gives CDR1 KGHSH, CDR2 LQKENI. The CDR3 consists of 13 residues. Trimming took 0 bases from V and 6 from J, leaving 8 bases between them. The CDR3 coding sequence is TGTGCCAGCTCACCACCCGAGGGAAAGACCCAGTACTTC. Its protein is CASSPPEGKTQYF.

The CDR3 region has the DNA TGCAGTGCTAAAAAACAGGGAAGTCTGTTTTTT. This sequence encodes CSAKKQGSLFF. The V and J genes are TRBV20-1 and TRBJ1-4, with D possibly being TRBD1 (6 bases). Germline-derived CDR1 and CDR2 are DFQATT and SNEGSKA (reference sequence). The V end lost 4 bases, the J end lost 14 bases, and 14 bases lay between the germline ends. CDR3 length: 11 amino acids.

V and J are TRBV19 and TRBJ1-6; 7 nucleotides line up with TRBD1. The CDR3 covers 14 residues. Trimming took 3 bases from V and 10 from J; bases not matched to a gene: 6. The V gene's germline CDR1 is LNHDA and CDR2 SQIVND (reference sequence). The CDR3: CASSIGQAGSPLHF. The CDR3 DNA reads as TGTGCCAGTAGTATCGGACAGGCTGGATCACCCCTCCACTTT.

This rearrangement joins TRBV15 to TRBJ1-2; D is possibly TRBD1 (6 bases). V lost 1 base and J 8 bases, leaving 14 bases between the germline ends. The CDR3 consists of 14 residues. Germline-derived CDR1 and CDR2 are LNHNV and YYDKDF (reference sequence). DNA for the CDR3: TGTGCCACCAGCAGAGGTGGGGGGGCACGGGGCTACACCTTC. Protein: CATSRGGGARGYTF.